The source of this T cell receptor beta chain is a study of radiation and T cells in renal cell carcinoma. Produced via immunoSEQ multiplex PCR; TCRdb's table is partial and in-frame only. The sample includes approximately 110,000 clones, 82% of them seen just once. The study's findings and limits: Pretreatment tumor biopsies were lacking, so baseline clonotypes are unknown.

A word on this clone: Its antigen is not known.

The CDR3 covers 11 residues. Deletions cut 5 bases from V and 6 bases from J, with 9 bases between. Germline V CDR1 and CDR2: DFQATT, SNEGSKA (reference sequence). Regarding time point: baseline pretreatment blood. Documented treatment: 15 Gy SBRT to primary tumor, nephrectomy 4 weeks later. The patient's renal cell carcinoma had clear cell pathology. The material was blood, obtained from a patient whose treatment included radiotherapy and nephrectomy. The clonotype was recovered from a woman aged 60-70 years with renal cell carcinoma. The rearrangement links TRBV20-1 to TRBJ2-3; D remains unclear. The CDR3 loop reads CSAESSDTQYF. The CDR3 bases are TGCAGTGCTGAGAGCTCCGATACGCAGTATTTT.